This record concerns one TCR beta chain sequence. Its antigen is as yet unknown. Profiled with immunoSEQ multiplex PCR; TCRdb holds only in-frame clones, not every one. This repertoire shows some 86,000 clones, 65% to 85% found once; its top ten account for approximately 22%. These data originate in a study of T cell responses to AZD1222 COVID-19 vaccine. Study as a whole: Doses given second, at about 4 or about 12 weeks, were pooled. Findings and caveats of the study: At baseline, seropositivity was found in only a handful of AZD1222 recipients. Repertoires were obtained solely post-peak T cell response. Recipients of two AZD1222 doses showed rising Spike-specific TCR breadth and depth.

CDR3 length: 15 residues. CDR1 and CDR2 (germline): GTSNPN, SVGIG (reference sequence). Trimming stripped 3 bases from V and 0 bases from J, with 13 bases between. The TCR sequence derives from an adult in good health. Sequenced here: peripheral blood, sampled on day 0 of AZD1222 vaccination. V and J are TRBV30 and TRBJ2-3; the D gene is possibly TRBD2 (6 bases). The CDR3 DNA is TGTGCCTGGAGCTTGAGCGGGCGTAGCACAGATACGCAGTATTTT. Its protein is CAWSLSGRSTDTQYF.